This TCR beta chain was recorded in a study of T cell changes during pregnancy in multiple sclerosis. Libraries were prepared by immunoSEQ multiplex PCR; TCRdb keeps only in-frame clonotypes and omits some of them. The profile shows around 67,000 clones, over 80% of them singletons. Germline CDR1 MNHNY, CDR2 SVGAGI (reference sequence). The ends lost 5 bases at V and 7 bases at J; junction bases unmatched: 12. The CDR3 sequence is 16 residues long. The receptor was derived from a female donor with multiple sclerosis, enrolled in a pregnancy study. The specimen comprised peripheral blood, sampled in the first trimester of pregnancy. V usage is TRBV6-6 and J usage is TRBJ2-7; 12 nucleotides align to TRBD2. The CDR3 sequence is CASSQSTSGGLWEQYF. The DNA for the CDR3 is TGTGCCAGCAGTCAATCGACTAGCGGGGGATTGTGGGAGCAGTACTTC.